Listed below are T cell receptor beta chains from one sample, sequenced in a study of blood T cell repertoires in COVID-19. Method: immunoSEQ multiplex PCR; TCRdb's copy keeps in-frame clones and lacks some. The profile shows around 100,000 clones, roughly 89% of them singletons. Sequenced: peripheral blood. These receptors were taken from a man aged 65 to 85 with acute or convalescent COVID-19. The CDR3 runs from the conserved cysteine through the conserved F or W.

TRBJ1-2 TRBV6-6 CASTTPGQVYGYTF
TRBJ1-1 TRBV4-1 CASSRNTGRDTEAFF
TRBJ2-7 TRBV6-6 CASMVGGGVYEQYF
TRBJ1-2 TRBV28 CASSLDRADYGYTF
TRBJ2-1 TRBV16 CASSQGQAASPYNEQFF
TRBJ2-7 TRBV5-1 CASSLGLAGFSEQYF
TRBJ1-4 TRBV28 CASTTFGRGKGNEKLFF
TRBJ2-1 TRBV6-5 CASSYSARNEQFF
TRBJ2-7 TRBV4-3 CASSQGLAGVYEQYF
TRBJ2-1 TRBV25-1 CASSDGFLAGNEQFF
TRBJ1-2 TRBV14 CASSQALGAVGYTF
TRBJ2-3 TRBV7-9 CASSSGQGTDTQYF
TRBJ2-3 TRBV5-1 CASSATSGASTDTQYF
TRBJ2-7 TRBV3-1/TRBV3-2 CASSPPSVSYEQYF
TRBJ1-1 TRBV7-9 CASSQEQGVRAFF
TRBJ2-6 TRBV5-1 CASSSSLLISGANVLTF
TRBJ2-2 TRBV9 CASSGGLAGGPSVGLFF
TRBJ2-2 TRBV5-5 CASSLQGGGGNTGELFF
TRBJ2-1 TRBV9 CASSVGTSGSSYNEQFF
TRBJ2-7 TRBV20-1 CSAGGTGGYEQYF
TRBJ1-2 TRBV5-1 CASSLNRLGYTF
TRBJ1-1 TRBV18 CASSDGGGTEAFF
TRBJ1-4 TRBV5-4 CASSSGQGNEKLFF
TRBJ2-7 TRBV10-2 CASTRGFVSEQYF
TRBJ1-2 TRBV11-3 CASSPGQGDGYTF
TRBJ1-3 TRBV5-4 CASSSGSGLYSGNTIYF
TRBJ2-2 TRBV6-2/TRBV6-3 CASSYSSGSGITGELFF
TRBJ1-6 TRBV27 CASSLRARDSYNSPLHF
TRBJ2-7 TRBV21-1 CASRSPCGNYEQYF
TRBJ1-4 TRBV4-3 CASSHAGEKLFF
TRBJ1-5 TRBV15 CATSEYTGINQPQHF
TRBJ2-7 TRBV7-9 CASSFQGYEQYF
TRBJ2-1 TRBV7-3 CASSPGQFNFQQFF
TRBJ1-3 TRBV15 CATSARTEAGNTIYF
TRBJ2-7 TRBV3-1/TRBV3-2 CASSHRGLAGGYEQYF
TRBJ2-7 TRBV11-2 CASSPPGVYEQYF
TRBJ1-2 TRBV28 CASSLRGGSNYGYTF
TRBJ1-2 TRBV19 CASSSSGGRSYTF
TRBJ1-6 TRBV10-3 CAISSQGIGPSDSPLHF
TRBJ1-4 TRBV4-1 CASSQDGYFGTNEKLFF
TRBJ2-6 TRBV18 CASSPPIRAGANVLTF
TRBJ2-1 TRBV4-2 CASSQAHGGVHYEQFF
TRBJ2-7 TRBV3-1/TRBV3-2 CASSQGLAGVYEQYF
TRBJ1-5 TRBV7-8 CASSLGTNQPQHF
TRBJ2-1 TRBV7-3 CASSPRQGAYNEQFF
TRBJ1-5 TRBV27 CASSFRGGTTYQPQHF
TRBJ2-5 TRBV7-2 CASGHETQYF
TRBJ2-5 TRBV5-4 CASSSGLAGVRETQYF
TRBJ1-6 TRBV5-1 CASSLGSSYNSPLHF
TRBJ2-7 TRBV7-9 CASSDTSGGQLEQYF
TRBJ2-5 TRBV7-3 CASSSGSGSQTQYF
TRBJ1-1 TRBV30 CAWKPRGVAEAFF
TRBJ2-7 TRBV6-5 CASSYSIGQGREQYF
TRBJ1-3 TRBV5-1 CASSSGTGGNTIYF